A selection of T cell receptor beta chains follows, all from one sample in a study of spatial heterogeneity in lung cancer. TCRdb re-derived calls from the 5' RACE reads in MiXCR, one entry per CDR3 protein. The sample carries over 90,000 distinct CDR3 sequences, approximately 8.5% recorded once. This sample comprised PBMCs, obtained at surgery. The receptors come from a male donor with early-stage non-small cell lung cancer. Both conserved end residues are part of each CDR3. The D gene is left open where the match is weak. Some rows have no size entry. The others give once, few or many, or a class for an expanded clone.

j_call d_call clone_size v_call cdr3_nt cdr3_aa
TRBJ2-7 TRBD1 . TRBV18 TGTGCCAGCTCACCACCGGGAGACAGGGACGGCGAGCAGTACTTC CASSPPGDRDGEQYF
TRBJ2-1 . few TRBV18 TGTGCCAGCCGCCGGGACGACTCCTACAATGAGCAGTTCTTC CASRRDDSYNEQFF
TRBJ1-5 . many TRBV7-3 TGTGCCAGCAGCTTAAATAGCAATCAGCCCCAGCATTTT CASSLNSNQPQHF
TRBJ2-7 . . TRBV2 TGTGCCAGCAGTGAAGCGAACTGGGGGCGAAACAGGACGGACACTTACGAGCAGTACTTC CASSEANWGRNRTDTYEQYF
TRBJ2-5 . few TRBV5-1 TGCGCCAGCAGCCCCCAGGCGGGCCAAACGAGGGAGACCCAGTACTTC CASSPQAGQTRETQYF
TRBJ2-2 . many TRBV4-3 TGCGCCAGCAGCCGTCTGAGGGAAGGAACCGGGGAGCTGTTTTTT CASSRLREGTGELFF
TRBJ2-1 . . TRBV29-1 TGCAGCGCTTCGGGAGCGACAGGGCAGTTCTTC CSASGATGQFF
TRBJ1-2 . many TRBV6-2/TRBV6-3 TGTGCCAGCAGGGGGTCTCTCTATGGCTACACCTTC CASRGSLYGYTF
TRBJ2-4 . . TRBV28 TGTGCCAGCAGTTCTAGAATCGACATTCAGTACTTC CASSSRIDIQYF
TRBJ1-2 . few TRBV5-4 TGTGCCAGCAGCTCGCCGAGAAGGGCGGATGGCTACACCTTC CASSSPRRADGYTF
TRBJ2-5 TRBD1 many TRBV29-1 TGCAGCGCCCGGCCGGGGACAGGGGAAGGAGAGACCCAGTACTTC CSARPGTGEGETQYF
TRBJ2-5 . few TRBV5-1 TGCGCCAGCAGCTTGGATGCGTCTTCGGAGACCCAGTACTTC CASSLDASSETQYF
TRBJ2-7 . many TRBV12-3/TRBV12-4 TGTGCCAGCAGCCTCGTGGGCAGGGGAACCCACGAGCAGTACTTC CASSLVGRGTHEQYF
TRBJ2-1 . few TRBV10-3 TGTGCCATCAGGGATCCTAGAGCCCACAATGAGCAGTTCTTC CAIRDPRAHNEQFF
TRBJ2-7 TRBD2 few TRBV7-2 TGTGCCAGCAGCTTAGCCCAAGCGGGGGGGCGCGAGCAGTACTTC CASSLAQAGGREQYF
TRBJ2-5 TRBD1 . TRBV7-2 TGTGCCAGCAGCTTCCGGACAGGGGGCTGGGAGACCCAGTACTTC CASSFRTGGWETQYF
TRBJ2-7 . many TRBV27 TGTGCCAGCAGTTCTGGCAGAACCTACGAGCAGTACTTC CASSSGRTYEQYF
TRBJ2-2 TRBD2 . TRBV5-1 TGCGCCAGCAGCTTGATGGGCCGGGAGGTCACCGGGGAGCTGTTTTTT CASSLMGREVTGELFF
TRBJ2-1 . few TRBV3-1 TGTGCCAGCGATCGACCCCGTTTGGATGAGCAGTTCTTC CASDRPRLDEQFF
TRBJ2-7 TRBD2 many TRBV2 TGTGCCAGCTCAACTAGCGGGCCCTACGAGCAGTACTTC CASSTSGPYEQYF
TRBJ1-5 TRBD1 few TRBV29-1 TGCAGCGTTGGGGAGACAGGGCCCCATCAGCCCCAGCATTTT CSVGETGPHQPQHF
TRBJ1-1 . few TRBV18 TGTGCCAGCTCACCAAGAGAGGGACGGAACACTGAAGCTTTCTTT CASSPREGRNTEAFF
TRBJ2-7 TRBD1 few TRBV7-2 TGTGCCAGCAGCTTAAGGACAGGAGCCGGCTACGAGCAGTACTTC CASSLRTGAGYEQYF
TRBJ2-2 . . TRBV7-7 TGTGCCAGCAGCCTACTTGAAGACACCGGGGAGCTGTTTTTT CASSLLEDTGELFF
TRBJ2-3 TRBD1 many TRBV7-9 TGTGCCAGCAGCTCTTCCGGACAGGTGGCGCAGTATTTT CASSSSGQVAQYF
TRBJ2-1 . many TRBV11-2 TGTGCCAGCAGCGTAAGCTCAGCTTACAATGAGCAGTTCTTC CASSVSSAYNEQFF
TRBJ2-3 TRBD2 few TRBV11-1 TGTGCCAGCAGCTTAGATAGCGGGGGCCGCACAGATACGCAGTATTTT CASSLDSGGRTDTQYF
TRBJ2-1 TRBD1 . TRBV5-1 TGCGCCAGCAGCTTGGCCGGACAGGGCGAGAATGAGCAGTTCTTC CASSLAGQGENEQFF
TRBJ2-1 TRBD1 many TRBV29-1 TGCAGCGTTCCGACAGGGGAAGGGGAGAATGAGCAGTTCTTC CSVPTGEGENEQFF
TRBJ2-3 . many TRBV29-1 TGCAGCGCTACTCTGGGGACAGATACGCAGTATTTT CSATLGTDTQYF
TRBJ1-2 . many TRBV29-1 TGCAGCGTTGCCATCAGGGAAAGCTACACCTTC CSVAIRESYTF
TRBJ1-1 . many TRBV21-1 TGTGCCAGCAGCAAAGTTCACCAGCCTTTTATTGAAGCTTTCTTT CASSKVHQPFIEAFF
TRBJ1-5 . . TRBV4-1 TGCGCCAGCAGCCAAGATCCGAGCAATAGCAATCAGCCCCAGCATTTT CASSQDPSNSNQPQHF
TRBJ2-7 . few TRBV5-1 TGCGCCAGCAGCCGTGACGCCTCCTACGAGCAGTACTTC CASSRDASYEQYF
TRBJ2-5 TRBD1 many TRBV28 TGTGCCAGCGACAGGGGCGAGACCCAGTACTTC CASDRGETQYF
TRBJ2-4 . many TRBV9 TGTGCCAGCAGCCGGGCGGGAACGGAGGGAAACATTCAGTACTTC CASSRAGTEGNIQYF
TRBJ2-7 TRBD1 many TRBV7-2 TGTGCCAGCAGCTTAACAGGGACAGGGGACTACGAGCAGTACTTC CASSLTGTGDYEQYF